This T cell receptor beta chain was profiled in a study of shared clonotypes between healthy human individuals. Findings and caveats of the study: At large depth, rarefaction still showed sorted-subset sequencing to be incomplete.

200 ng DNA, 30,000 to 35,000 T cell genomes, went into each sorted-subset replicate PCR. The protocol was immunoSEQ multiplex PCR, while the TCRdb copy is restricted to in-frame clones and leaves out a portion. Among 2 million to 2.5 million clones listed, 93% were seen once. Among the donors, all were Caucasian adults who lived in Nashville, Tennessee. As for this clone: Its antigen is unknown. Other DNA sequences in this sample translate to the same CDR3.

Trimming took 3 bases from V and 10 from J, leaving 7 bases between them. This CDR3 contains 11 residues. CDR1 MDHEN and CDR2 SYDVKM come from the germline V gene. The source of this sequence is a young man in good health. Some clones in this sample may be carry-over from other donors' samples. The rearrangement joins TRBV28 to TRBJ2-1; D is ambiguous. Sample: naive CD4+ T cells from PBMCs. Described subset: CD45RA+ positively selected. CDR3 sequence: CASSLRLEQFF. For the CDR3, the DNA is TGTGCCAGCAGTTTGAGGTTAGAGCAGTTCTTC.